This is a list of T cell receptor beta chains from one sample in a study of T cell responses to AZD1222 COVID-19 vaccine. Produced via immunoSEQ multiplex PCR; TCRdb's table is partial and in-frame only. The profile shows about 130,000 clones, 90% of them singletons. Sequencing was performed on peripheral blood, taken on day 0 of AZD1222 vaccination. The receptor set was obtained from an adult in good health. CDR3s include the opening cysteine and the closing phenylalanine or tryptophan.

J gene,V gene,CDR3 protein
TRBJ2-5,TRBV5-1,CASSSALGETQYF
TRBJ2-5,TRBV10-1,CASSESLGELGTQYF
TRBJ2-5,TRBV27,CASRGVGETQYF
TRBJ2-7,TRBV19,CASSYRQGPYEQYF
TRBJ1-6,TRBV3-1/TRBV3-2,CASSQVTGATPLHF
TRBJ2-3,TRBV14,CASSQDLLLGLSTDTQYF
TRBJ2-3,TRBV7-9,CASSPSGTSPYDTQYF
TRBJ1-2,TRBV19,CASSIDSPGSGAF
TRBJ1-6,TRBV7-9,CASSLITYNSPLHF
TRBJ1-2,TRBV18,CASSSGQNPNYGYTF
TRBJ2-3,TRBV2,CASTPGRDTTVYTQYF
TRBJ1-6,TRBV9,CASSVGQEYSPLHF
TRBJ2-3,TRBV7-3,CASSSWGGGTDTQYF
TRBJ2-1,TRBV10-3,CAISESVTGPANEQFF
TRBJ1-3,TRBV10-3,CAIRDSSGNTIYF
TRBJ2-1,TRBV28,CASSTSLRGQFF
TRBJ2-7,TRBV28,CASIGPQGRYYEQYF
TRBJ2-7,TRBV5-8,CASSFSYPGQLSYEQYF
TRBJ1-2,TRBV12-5,CPSHPRTGNYGYTF
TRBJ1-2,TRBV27,CASGDRGVGRVGYTF
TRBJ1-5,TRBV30,CAWSIRDNQPQHF
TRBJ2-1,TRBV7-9,CASSLNQEQFF
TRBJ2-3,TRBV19,CASSPQLGASGADTQYF
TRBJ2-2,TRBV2,CASNPAGANTGELFF
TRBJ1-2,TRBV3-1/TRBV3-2,CASSPNRVEGYTF
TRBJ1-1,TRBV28,CASSFPGTEPFADTEAFF
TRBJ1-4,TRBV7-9,CASSLLRNEKLFF
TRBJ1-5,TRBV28,CASSSVLNQPQHF
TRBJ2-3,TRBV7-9,CASSFTGGSTDTQYF
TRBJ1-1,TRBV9,CASSVTQGNTEAFF
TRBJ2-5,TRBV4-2,CASSQDHLAGAHQETQYF
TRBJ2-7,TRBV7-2,CASSQDRDTYEQYF
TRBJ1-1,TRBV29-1,CSGRASTEAFF
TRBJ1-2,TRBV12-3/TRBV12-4,CASNRGGYYGYTF
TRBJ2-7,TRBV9,CASSPRDVVYEQYF
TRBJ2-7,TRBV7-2,CASSPKKVVVLYEQYF
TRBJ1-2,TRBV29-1,CSVEVAGPRGYTF
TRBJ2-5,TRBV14,CASSQEGTGAKETQYF
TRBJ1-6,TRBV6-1,CASSESPDNSPLHF
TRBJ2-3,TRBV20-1,CSADGTDTQYF
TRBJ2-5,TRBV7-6,CASSFSQGRQETQYF
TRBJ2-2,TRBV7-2,CASSLSYNTGELFF
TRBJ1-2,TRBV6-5,CASSYSAGPELYTF
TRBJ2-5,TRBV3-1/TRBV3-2,CASSHMETQYF
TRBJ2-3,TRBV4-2,CASIGTGDSDTQYF
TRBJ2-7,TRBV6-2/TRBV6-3,CASSYWTEKQYF
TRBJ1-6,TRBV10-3,CAISESGGTGSGSPLHF